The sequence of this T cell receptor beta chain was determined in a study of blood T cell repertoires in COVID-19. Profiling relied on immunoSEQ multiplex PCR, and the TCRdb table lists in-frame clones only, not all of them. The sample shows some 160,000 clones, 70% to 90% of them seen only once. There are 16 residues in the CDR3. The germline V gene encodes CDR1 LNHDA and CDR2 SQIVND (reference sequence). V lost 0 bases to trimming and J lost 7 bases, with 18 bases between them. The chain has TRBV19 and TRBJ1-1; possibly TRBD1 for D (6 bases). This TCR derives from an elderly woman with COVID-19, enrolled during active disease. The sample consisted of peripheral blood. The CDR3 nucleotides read TGTGCCAGTAGTATAGATGGACAGAGCCTTTCCCGTGAAGCTTTCTTT. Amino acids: CASSIDGQSLSREAFF.